The clone carrying this T cell receptor beta chain was seen many times. The antigen is unknown. Total RNA (approximately 0.5 ug) served as template for TCR beta cDNA synthesis primed by a constant-region primer. Three nested multiplex PCR rounds, a slightly modified ARM-PCR method, built the TCR beta libraries. Primers for the first two PCR rounds were TRBV1-TRBV30 forward primers and a C-beta reverse primer (approximately 10 cycles per round). TCRdb ran MiXCR on the multiplex PCR reads and lists one entry per CDR3 protein. The table records some 110,000 distinct CDR3 sequences, 64% of them present only once. The CDR3 is made up of 15 amino acids. The germline V and J ends were trimmed by 7 bases and 0 bases, with 16 bases remaining between them. CDR1 and CDR2 from the germline V gene are MDHEN and SYDVKM. This sample is part of a study of tumor-infiltrating lymphocytes in primary liver carcinoma. Study findings and constraints: In tumor-adjacent and tumor-blood pairs, overlap was lower than in tumor region pairs.

From 20-30 mg of unsorted bulk tissue, DNA and RNA were co-extracted together. This TCR was sampled from a woman aged 55-69 years with primary liver carcinoma and hepatitis B virus infection. V is TRBV28 and J is TRBJ2-7; unclear D gene. The sequencing sample was made of liver tumor tissue from sampling region 3. The subset: tumor region T3, left-lateral pole. Here the CDR3 reads CASTTRDPLSYEQYF. The CDR3, as DNA: TGTGCCAGCACCACCCGAGACCCTCTCTCCTACGAGCAGTACTTC.